Listed below are T cell receptor beta chains from one sample, sequenced in a study of CD8 T cells in ankylosing spondylitis. TCRdb called the 5' RACE reads again in MiXCR, with one record for every CDR3 protein. Altogether 400,000 or so distinct CDR3 sequences are present, 25% to 30% being singletons, with the ten largest covering 0.85% to 1%. The source material was blood, either unsorted or a sorted T cell fraction (not recorded which). These receptors came from a male donor with ankylosing spondylitis. Both conserved end residues are part of each CDR3. A D gene is named only where the DNA matches it firmly. Rows give clone size only sometimes, using once, few, many, or a class for an expanded clone.

D gene: NA; J gene: TRBJ1-2; V gene: TRBV7-9; clone size: few; CDR3 DNA: TGTGCCAGCAGCTTAGAGACAGGTGCCGTCTATGGCTACACCTTC; CDR3 protein: CASSLETGAVYGYTF
D gene: NA; J gene: TRBJ2-1; V gene: TRBV4-1; clone size: NA; CDR3 DNA: TGCGCCAGCAGCCAAGAATTAGCACCCTACAATGAGCAGTTCTTC; CDR3 protein: CASSQELAPYNEQFF
D gene: NA; J gene: TRBJ1-2; V gene: TRBV20-1; clone size: NA; CDR3 DNA: TGCAGTGCTCAGACATCAGCTAACTATGGCTACACCTTC; CDR3 protein: CSAQTSANYGYTF
D gene: TRBD1; J gene: TRBJ2-2; V gene: TRBV6-2/TRBV6-3; clone size: NA; CDR3 DNA: TGTGCCAGCAGGGGGACAGCCACCGGGGAGCTGTTTTTT; CDR3 protein: CASRGTATGELFF
D gene: NA; J gene: TRBJ2-5; V gene: TRBV2; clone size: few; CDR3 DNA: TGTGCCAGCAAGGAGGATTTGGAGACCCAGTACTTC; CDR3 protein: CASKEDLETQYF
D gene: NA; J gene: TRBJ1-4; V gene: TRBV5-6; clone size: NA; CDR3 DNA: TGTGCCAGCAGCTCCGTGGGAAGGCGGGAAAAACTGTTTTTT; CDR3 protein: CASSSVGRREKLFF
D gene: TRBD1; J gene: TRBJ1-5; V gene: TRBV24-1; clone size: few; CDR3 DNA: TGTGCCACCGCGCCCCGGGGACAGGGAACGTTAAATCAGCCCCAGCATTTT; CDR3 protein: CATAPRGQGTLNQPQHF
D gene: TRBD2; J gene: TRBJ2-1; V gene: TRBV7-8; clone size: many; CDR3 DNA: TGTGCCAGCAGCTTAAGACTAGCGGGAGGGCCCGGGCAGTTCTTC; CDR3 protein: CASSLRLAGGPGQFF
D gene: NA; J gene: TRBJ1-5; V gene: TRBV2; clone size: NA; CDR3 DNA: TGTGCCAGCAGTGAAGTCAGGAGTCAGCCCCAGCATTTT; CDR3 protein: CASSEVRSQPQHF
D gene: NA; J gene: TRBJ1-3; V gene: TRBV7-9; clone size: NA; CDR3 DNA: TGTGCCAGCAGCTTATTACGGGGAGGGACAATCGGAAACACCATATATTTT; CDR3 protein: CASSLLRGGTIGNTIYF
D gene: NA; J gene: TRBJ1-4; V gene: TRBV18; clone size: NA; CDR3 DNA: TGTGCCAGCTCACCCGGGCCCGTGGAGGGTGAAAAACTGTTTTTT; CDR3 protein: CASSPGPVEGEKLFF
D gene: NA; J gene: TRBJ1-5; V gene: TRBV24-1; clone size: NA; CDR3 DNA: TGTGCCACCTCTGAGGGCAATCAGCCCCAGCATTTT; CDR3 protein: CATSEGNQPQHF
D gene: TRBD1; J gene: TRBJ1-5; V gene: TRBV7-9; clone size: few; CDR3 DNA: TGTGCCAGCAGCCGTAGTCGGACAGGGGGCGATCAGCCCCAGCATTTT; CDR3 protein: CASSRSRTGGDQPQHF
D gene: TRBD2; J gene: TRBJ2-1; V gene: TRBV2; clone size: NA; CDR3 DNA: TGTGCCAGCAGTTCCCGGACTAGCGGGGAGCAGTTCTTC; CDR3 protein: CASSSRTSGEQFF
D gene: NA; J gene: TRBJ1-2; V gene: TRBV6-1; clone size: NA; CDR3 DNA: TGTGCCAGCAGTGGCGAACTACCCTATGGCTACACCTTC; CDR3 protein: CASSGELPYGYTF
D gene: NA; J gene: TRBJ1-5; V gene: TRBV25-1; clone size: NA; CDR3 DNA: TGTGCCAGCAGTGAATCTGGATGGGGCTACAATCAGCCCCAGCATTTT; CDR3 protein: CASSESGWGYNQPQHF
D gene: NA; J gene: TRBJ2-1; V gene: TRBV7-6; clone size: NA; CDR3 DNA: TGTGCCAGCAGCTTAGGCTCGCTAGCGACCTACAATGAGCAGTTCTTC; CDR3 protein: CASSLGSLATYNEQFF
D gene: TRBD1; J gene: TRBJ2-5; V gene: TRBV2; clone size: NA; CDR3 DNA: TGTGCCACCACGGACAGGGAAAGAGAGACCCAGTACTTC; CDR3 protein: CATTDRERETQYF
D gene: NA; J gene: TRBJ2-3; V gene: TRBV6-1; clone size: few; CDR3 DNA: TGTGCCAGCAGCCTTCAGGGAGTTGTTACAGATACGCAGTATTTT; CDR3 protein: CASSLQGVVTDTQYF
D gene: NA; J gene: TRBJ2-7; V gene: TRBV14; clone size: once; CDR3 DNA: TGTGCCAGCAGCCAAGTGGGGAGCAGCTCCTACGAGCAGTACTTC; CDR3 protein: CASSQVGSSSYEQYF
D gene: NA; J gene: TRBJ2-7; V gene: TRBV5-1; clone size: few; CDR3 DNA: TGCGCCAGCAGCTTGATGGGGCGGAGGGCCTACGAGCAGTACTTC; CDR3 protein: CASSLMGRRAYEQYF
D gene: TRBD1; J gene: TRBJ2-1; V gene: TRBV20-1; clone size: NA; CDR3 DNA: TGCAGTGCTTTACCCGCCGACAGGGCCCTAGGCTATGAGCAGTTCTTC; CDR3 protein: CSALPADRALGYEQFF
D gene: NA; J gene: TRBJ1-5; V gene: TRBV20-1; clone size: NA; CDR3 DNA: TGCAGTGCTAGAGGAGGGTACGGCAATCAGCCCCAGCATTTT; CDR3 protein: CSARGGYGNQPQHF
D gene: NA; J gene: TRBJ2-5; V gene: TRBV5-5; clone size: NA; CDR3 DNA: TGTGCCAGCCGAACTTTTAGCGCCCAAGAGACCCAGTACTTC; CDR3 protein: CASRTFSAQETQYF
D gene: NA; J gene: TRBJ2-1; V gene: TRBV7-9; clone size: NA; CDR3 DNA: TGTGCCAGCAGCTTAGCGGGGGGACGGAGTTACAATGAGCTGTTCTTC; CDR3 protein: CASSLAGGRSYNELFF
D gene: NA; J gene: TRBJ1-1; V gene: TRBV3-1; clone size: few; CDR3 DNA: TGTGCCAGCAGCCAATTCGGGGGGGCCGAAGCTTTCTTT; CDR3 protein: CASSQFGGAEAFF
D gene: NA; J gene: TRBJ2-3; V gene: TRBV3-1; clone size: NA; CDR3 DNA: TGTGCCAGCAGCCTAACACCCCGGACCACAGATACGCAGTATTTT; CDR3 protein: CASSLTPRTTDTQYF
D gene: NA; J gene: TRBJ2-3; V gene: TRBV5-1; clone size: few; CDR3 DNA: TGCGCCAGCAGCTTGGCAGGCAGGGGTAGCACAGATACGCAGTATTTT; CDR3 protein: CASSLAGRGSTDTQYF
D gene: TRBD2; J gene: TRBJ2-1; V gene: TRBV11-2; clone size: once; CDR3 DNA: TGTGCCAGCAGCCCGCGGGAGTCGTACTACAATGAGCAGTTCTTC; CDR3 protein: CASSPRESYYNEQFF
D gene: NA; J gene: TRBJ2-1; V gene: TRBV20-1; clone size: few; CDR3 DNA: TGCAGTACTAGGGGATTGTACAATGAGCAGTTCTTC; CDR3 protein: CSTRGLYNEQFF
D gene: NA; J gene: TRBJ2-1; V gene: TRBV20-1; clone size: few; CDR3 DNA: TGCAGTGCTAGGGGCGTGGGGGTTGGTGAGCAGTTCTTC; CDR3 protein: CSARGVGVGEQFF
D gene: NA; J gene: TRBJ1-6; V gene: TRBV27; clone size: few; CDR3 DNA: TGTGCCAGCAGTTTTAGGAATTCACCCCTCCACTTT; CDR3 protein: CASSFRNSPLHF
D gene: TRBD2; J gene: TRBJ2-2; V gene: TRBV20-1; clone size: NA; CDR3 DNA: TGCAGTGCTAGCCCCCCTAGCGGGAGGAGTACCGGGGAGCTGTTTTTT; CDR3 protein: CSASPPSGRSTGELFF
D gene: NA; J gene: TRBJ1-1; V gene: TRBV15; clone size: NA; CDR3 DNA: TGTGCCACCAGTACCAATGGAGGGAACACTGAAGCTTTCTTT; CDR3 protein: CATSTNGGNTEAFF
D gene: NA; J gene: TRBJ1-1; V gene: TRBV12-3/TRBV12-4; clone size: NA; CDR3 DNA: TGTGCCAGCAGTTTGGGACTGCGGGACACTGAAGCTTTCTTT; CDR3 protein: CASSLGLRDTEAFF
D gene: NA; J gene: TRBJ1-5; V gene: TRBV28; clone size: few; CDR3 DNA: TGTGCCAGCAGTTTATCTCACCTCAATCAGCCCCAGCATTTT; CDR3 protein: CASSLSHLNQPQHF
D gene: TRBD2; J gene: TRBJ2-5; V gene: TRBV9; clone size: NA; CDR3 DNA: TGTGCCAGCAGCGTAGCTCCGACTAGCGGGCAAGAGACCCAGTACTTC; CDR3 protein: CASSVAPTSGQETQYF
D gene: TRBD2; J gene: TRBJ2-7; V gene: TRBV20-1; clone size: NA; CDR3 DNA: TGCAGTTTAGGGGGCGGGAGGGCCAAAGGAGAGCAGTACTTC; CDR3 protein: CSLGGGRAKGEQYF
D gene: TRBD2; J gene: TRBJ2-1; V gene: TRBV20-1; clone size: NA; CDR3 DNA: TGCAGTGCTAGGGCGACTAGCGGGATCTACAATGAGCAGTTCTTC; CDR3 protein: CSARATSGIYNEQFF
D gene: NA; J gene: TRBJ2-1; V gene: TRBV29-1; clone size: few; CDR3 DNA: TGCAGCGCGGAACTTAATGAGCAGTTCTTC; CDR3 protein: CSAELNEQFF
D gene: TRBD2; J gene: TRBJ2-1; V gene: TRBV11-2; clone size: NA; CDR3 DNA: TGTGCCAGCAGCTCCGGGACTAGCGGGAGGTTTGAGCAGTTCTTC; CDR3 protein: CASSSGTSGRFEQFF
D gene: NA; J gene: TRBJ2-2; V gene: TRBV7-9; clone size: few; CDR3 DNA: TGTGCCAGCAGCTTAGTCCCGGTTTACACCGGGGAGCTGTTTTTT; CDR3 protein: CASSLVPVYTGELFF
D gene: NA; J gene: TRBJ1-5; V gene: TRBV19; clone size: few; CDR3 DNA: TGTGCCTCTGGACGGAGAAATCAGCCCCAGCATTTT; CDR3 protein: CASGRRNQPQHF